Listed below are T cell receptor beta chains from one sample, sequenced in a study of cytomegalovirus exposure and HLA in healthy donors. TCRdb's table, derived via immunoSEQ multiplex PCR, lists solely in-frame clones and lacks some. This sample yields around 120,000 clones, of which around three quarters are seen a single time; around 2.7% belongs to the top ten. Sequencing was done on a sample of PBMCs. The receptor source for this set is a woman aged 40-49 years in good health and CMV-seropositive. CDR3s include the opening cysteine and the closing phenylalanine or tryptophan.

J: TRBJ2-7
V: TRBV6-5
CDR3: CASSTSVTGIEQYF

J: TRBJ2-1
V: TRBV4-2
CDR3: CASSPEGTVGTSGRADEQFF

J: TRBJ2-1
V: TRBV4-1
CDR3: CASNRLAGSEQFF

J: TRBJ2-7
V: TRBV4-2
CDR3: CASSQNRDSYEQYF

J: TRBJ2-1
V: TRBV6-5
CDR3: CASSYYSSDEQFF

J: TRBJ2-5
V: TRBV7-3
CDR3: CASSPEGRGWETQYF

J: TRBJ1-1
V: TRBV4-3
CDR3: CASSRGESNTEAFF

J: TRBJ2-3
V: TRBV6-6
CDR3: CASVWASGTTDTQYF

J: TRBJ1-2
V: TRBV5-4
CDR3: CASSPGSSGNYGYTF

J: TRBJ2-1
V: TRBV30
CDR3: CAWRPGLAGLNEQFF

J: TRBJ2-1
V: TRBV7-3
CDR3: CASSLRPSNSYNEQFF

J: TRBJ2-7
V: TRBV4-3
CDR3: CASSQDRVSNEQYF

J: TRBJ2-7
V: TRBV27
CDR3: CASSLSGRNYEQYF

J: TRBJ2-1
V: TRBV7-6
CDR3: CASSGGANEQFF

J: TRBJ2-3
V: TRBV7-9
CDR3: CASSCRDTKITDTQYF

J: TRBJ2-3
V: TRBV10-3
CDR3: CAIKGGEVDTQYF